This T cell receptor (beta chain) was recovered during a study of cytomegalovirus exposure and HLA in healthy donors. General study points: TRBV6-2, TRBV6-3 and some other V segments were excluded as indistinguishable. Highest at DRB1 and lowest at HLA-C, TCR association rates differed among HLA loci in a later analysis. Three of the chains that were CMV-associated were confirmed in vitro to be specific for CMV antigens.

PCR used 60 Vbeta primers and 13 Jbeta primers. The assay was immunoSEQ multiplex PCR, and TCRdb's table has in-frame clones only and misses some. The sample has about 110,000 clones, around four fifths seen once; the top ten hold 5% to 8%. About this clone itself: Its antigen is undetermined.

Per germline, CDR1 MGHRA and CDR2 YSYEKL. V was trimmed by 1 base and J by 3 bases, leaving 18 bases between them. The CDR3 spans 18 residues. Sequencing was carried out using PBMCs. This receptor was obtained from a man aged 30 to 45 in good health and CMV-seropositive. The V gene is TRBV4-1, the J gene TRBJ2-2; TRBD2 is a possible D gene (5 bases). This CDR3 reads CASSQGGWRQVDTGELFF. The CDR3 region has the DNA TGCGCCAGCAGCCAAGGAGGGTGGCGCCAAGTGGACACCGGGGAGCTGTTTTTT.